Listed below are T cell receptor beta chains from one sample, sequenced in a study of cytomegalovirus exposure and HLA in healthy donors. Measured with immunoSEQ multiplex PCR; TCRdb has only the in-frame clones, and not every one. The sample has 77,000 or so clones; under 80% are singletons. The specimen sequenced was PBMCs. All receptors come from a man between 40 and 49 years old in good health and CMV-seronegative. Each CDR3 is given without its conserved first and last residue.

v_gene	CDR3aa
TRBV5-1	ASSLALYNEQF
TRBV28	ASMGLTEAF
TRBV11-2	ASSLDRSGETQY
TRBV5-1	ASSLGGIGYNEQF
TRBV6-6	ASNSAGPSSYEQY
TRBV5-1	ASKAQGVMDTEAF
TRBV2	ASNRGYTGELF
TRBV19	ASEDSSYNSPLH
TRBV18	ASSPVVSDTQY
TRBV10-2	ASSVLRDTQY
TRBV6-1	ASYSIFSGNSPLH
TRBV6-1	ASSEAVRGEQY
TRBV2	ASSGVSDSQSETQY
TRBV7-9	ASSRDGGGTYEQY
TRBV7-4	ASSPRGLAGVKDTQY
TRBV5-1	ASSLSPGTEAF
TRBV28	ASSPPPRGRQPQH
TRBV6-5	ASSFDSYNEQF
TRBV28	AAQEGLGSKEF
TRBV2	ASSRTSATEETQY
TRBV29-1	SVERDNDSYEQY
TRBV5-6	ASSLPGLRSGNEQF
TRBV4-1	ASSQIGLANTQY
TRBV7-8	ASSSQGSSQH
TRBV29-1	SVEKQTGNTIY
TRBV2	ASSISRGGTEAF
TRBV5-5	ASSSFSSYNEQF
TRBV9	ASSVASGRPYEQY
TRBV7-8	ASSLAGQQGEKLF
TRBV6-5	ASSYSIIGYNEQF
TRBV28	ASRTTGDEQY
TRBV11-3	ASSPRGAPDSGANGLT
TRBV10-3	AISQGQGGNTIY
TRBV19	ASSYDGGLTEAF
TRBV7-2	ASSLYRGDTEAF
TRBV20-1	SAMGRGEQF
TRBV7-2	ASSSSPTGDAYNEQF
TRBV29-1	SVANTGANVLT
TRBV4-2	ASSQEGQGHYGYT
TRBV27	ASSLTTGMGTEAF
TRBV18	ASSVRTGSGNQPQH
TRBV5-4	AYFGVRIGTEAF
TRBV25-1	ASSARDRVGDEQF
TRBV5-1	ASSKQGTANTGELF
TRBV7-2	ASSLALMSNYEQY
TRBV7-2	ASSQYPGQGTREQY
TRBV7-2	ASSLWGQGGEKLF
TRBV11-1	ASSRRESQNEQY
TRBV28	ASRWTGGTGELF
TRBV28	ASRPTGGRGEAF
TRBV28	ASSSPADRVGNTIY
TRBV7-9	ASREGPAGGEQY
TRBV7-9	ASSFGASSYEQY
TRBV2	ASSEQGVTGNTIY
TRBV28	ASSSPGTAQETQY
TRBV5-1	ASSFLEDEQY
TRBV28	ASSKGGSITEAF
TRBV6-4	ASSTDYYNEQF
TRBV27	ASSGGTGGGYGYT
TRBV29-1	SVGRDRPYEQY